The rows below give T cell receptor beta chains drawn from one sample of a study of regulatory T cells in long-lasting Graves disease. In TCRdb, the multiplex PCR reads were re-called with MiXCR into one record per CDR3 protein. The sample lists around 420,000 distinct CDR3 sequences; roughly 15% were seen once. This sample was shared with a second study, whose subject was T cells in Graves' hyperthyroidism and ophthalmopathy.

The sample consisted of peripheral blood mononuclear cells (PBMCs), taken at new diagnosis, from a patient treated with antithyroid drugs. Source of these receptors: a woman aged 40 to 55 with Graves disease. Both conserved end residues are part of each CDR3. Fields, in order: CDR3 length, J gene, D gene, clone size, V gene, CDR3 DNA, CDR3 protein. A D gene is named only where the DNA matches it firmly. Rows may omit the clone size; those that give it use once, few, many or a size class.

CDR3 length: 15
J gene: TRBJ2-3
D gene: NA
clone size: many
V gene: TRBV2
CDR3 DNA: TGTGCCAGCAGTGAGGACGGGACCTACACAGATACGCAGTATTTT
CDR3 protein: CASSEDGTYTDTQYF

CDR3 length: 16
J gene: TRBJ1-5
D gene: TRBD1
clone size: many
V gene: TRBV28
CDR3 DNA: TGTGCCAGCAGTTTAGGGACAGCCCGGCGAGGACAGCCCCAGCATTTT
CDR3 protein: CASSLGTARRGQPQHF

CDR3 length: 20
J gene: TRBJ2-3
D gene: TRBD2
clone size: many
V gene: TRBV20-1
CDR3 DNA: TGCAGTGCTAGGGTATCCCAGCCGGGCCTAGCGGGTCCTAGCACAGATACGCAGTATTTT
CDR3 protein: CSARVSQPGLAGPSTDTQYF

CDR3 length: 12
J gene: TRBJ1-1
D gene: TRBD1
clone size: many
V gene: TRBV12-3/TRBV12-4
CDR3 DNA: TGTGCCATCAGACAGGGGAACACTGAAGCTTTCTTT
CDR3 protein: CAIRQGNTEAFF

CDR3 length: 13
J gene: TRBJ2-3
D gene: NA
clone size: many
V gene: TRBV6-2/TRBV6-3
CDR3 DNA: TGTGCCAGCAGTTACGGATTGGGCACACCACAGTATTTT
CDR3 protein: CASSYGLGTPQYF

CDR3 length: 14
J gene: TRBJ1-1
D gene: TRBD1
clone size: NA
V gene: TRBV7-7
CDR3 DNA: TGTGCTAGCAGCCTCGACAGGGGGGACACTGAAGCTTTCTTT
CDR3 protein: CASSLDRGDTEAFF

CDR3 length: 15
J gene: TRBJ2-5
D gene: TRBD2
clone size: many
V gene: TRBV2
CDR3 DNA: TGTGCCAGCAGTGGGGGGGGAGGGACGTGGGAGACCCAGTACTTC
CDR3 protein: CASSGGGGTWETQYF

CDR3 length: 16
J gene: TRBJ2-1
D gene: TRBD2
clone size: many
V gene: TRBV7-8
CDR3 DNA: TGTGCCAGCAGTTTAGAGGGACTAGCGGAGTACAATGAGCAGTTCTTC
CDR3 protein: CASSLEGLAEYNEQFF

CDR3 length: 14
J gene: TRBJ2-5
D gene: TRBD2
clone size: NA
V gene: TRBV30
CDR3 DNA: TGTGCCTGGAGTCTGCGTAGCGGGAGACAGACCCAGTACTTC
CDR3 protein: CAWSLRSGRQTQYF

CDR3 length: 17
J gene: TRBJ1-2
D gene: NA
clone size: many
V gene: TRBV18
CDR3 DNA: TGTGCCAGCTCACCAGAATCGGGCCAGCGGAATAACTATGGCTACACCTTC
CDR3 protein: CASSPESGQRNNYGYTF

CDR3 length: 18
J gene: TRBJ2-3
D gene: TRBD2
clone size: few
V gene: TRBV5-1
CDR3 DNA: TGCGCCAGCAGCTCGGAGGGTTCCTTTAGCGGGATGGCAGATACGCAGTATTTT
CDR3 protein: CASSSEGSFSGMADTQYF

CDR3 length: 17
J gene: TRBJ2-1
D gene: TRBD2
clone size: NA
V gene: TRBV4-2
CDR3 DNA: TGTGCCAGCAGCCAAGAGAGGGGGACTAGCGGGGGGAATGAGCAGTTCTTC
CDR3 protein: CASSQERGTSGGNEQFF

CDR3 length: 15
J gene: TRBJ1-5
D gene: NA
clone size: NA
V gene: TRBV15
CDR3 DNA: TGTGCCACCAGCAGAGTTGGGGGGAGCAATCAGCCCCAGCATTTT
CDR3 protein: CATSRVGGSNQPQHF

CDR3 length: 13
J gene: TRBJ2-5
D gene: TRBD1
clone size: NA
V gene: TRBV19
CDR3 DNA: TGTGCCACCTCAGGACAGGGGTCAGAGACCCAGTACTTC
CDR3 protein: CATSGQGSETQYF

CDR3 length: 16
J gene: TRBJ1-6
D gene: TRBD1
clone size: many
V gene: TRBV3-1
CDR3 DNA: TGTGCCAGCAGCCAAGGAAACAGGGGGTCTGATTCACCCCTCCACTTT
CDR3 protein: CASSQGNRGSDSPLHF

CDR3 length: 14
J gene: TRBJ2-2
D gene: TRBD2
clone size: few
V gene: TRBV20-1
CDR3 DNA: TGCAGTGCAAGGACTAGCGGGAGAATCGGGGAGCTGTTTTTT
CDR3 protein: CSARTSGRIGELFF

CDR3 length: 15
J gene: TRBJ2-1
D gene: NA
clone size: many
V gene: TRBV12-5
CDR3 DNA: TGTGCTAGTGGTTTGGTGGGACGACCGGGGAATGAGCAGTTCTTC
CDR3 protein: CASGLVGRPGNEQFF

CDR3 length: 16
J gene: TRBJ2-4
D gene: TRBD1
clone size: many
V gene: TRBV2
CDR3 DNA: TGTGCCAGCAGTGAACTTGGGACAGGGGGGACAGACATTCAGTACTTC
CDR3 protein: CASSELGTGGTDIQYF

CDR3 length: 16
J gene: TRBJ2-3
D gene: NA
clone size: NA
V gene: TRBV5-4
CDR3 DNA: TGTGCCAGCAGCTTGGTAGGGGCGCGATCAACAGATACGCAGTATTTT
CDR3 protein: CASSLVGARSTDTQYF

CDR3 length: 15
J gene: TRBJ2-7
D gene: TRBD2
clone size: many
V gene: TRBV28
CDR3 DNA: TGTGCCAGCAGTTTACCTCTAGCGGGACCAAACTATCGGTACTTC
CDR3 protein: CASSLPLAGPNYRYF

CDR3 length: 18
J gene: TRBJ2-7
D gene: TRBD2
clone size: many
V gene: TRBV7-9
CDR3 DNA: TGTGCCAGCAGCTTAGAGTTCGGGGAGCGGGGGCATACCTACGAGCAGTACTTC
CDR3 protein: CASSLEFGERGHTYEQYF

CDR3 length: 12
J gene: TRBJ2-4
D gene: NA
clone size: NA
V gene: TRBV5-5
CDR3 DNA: TGTGCCAGCAGCTTGGCCGCGGACATTCAGTACTTC
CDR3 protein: CASSLAADIQYF

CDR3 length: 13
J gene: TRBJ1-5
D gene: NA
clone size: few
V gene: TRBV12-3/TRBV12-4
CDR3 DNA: TGTGCCAGCAAGAGACAAGACCAGGCGCCCCAGCATTTT
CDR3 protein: CASKRQDQAPQHF

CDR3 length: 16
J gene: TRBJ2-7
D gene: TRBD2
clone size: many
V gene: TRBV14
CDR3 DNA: TGTGCCAGCAGCCCGGCCTTGAGCGGGAGGGCGGCCGAGCAGTACTTC
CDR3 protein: CASSPALSGRAAEQYF

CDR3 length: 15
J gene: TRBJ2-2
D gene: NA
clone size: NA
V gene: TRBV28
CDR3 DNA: TGTGCCAGCAGTTTAGGCAAGACGAACACCGGGGAGCTGTTTTTT
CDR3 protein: CASSLGKTNTGELFF

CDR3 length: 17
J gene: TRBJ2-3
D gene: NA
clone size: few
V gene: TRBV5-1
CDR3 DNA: TGCGCCAGCAGCCCTGAGGTTCAGGGCGGTGGGACAGATACGCAGTATTTT
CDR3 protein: CASSPEVQGGGTDTQYF

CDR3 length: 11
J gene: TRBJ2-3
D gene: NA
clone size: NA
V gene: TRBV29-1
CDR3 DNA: TGCAGCGTCGAAATTACAGATACGCAGTATTTT
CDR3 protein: CSVEITDTQYF

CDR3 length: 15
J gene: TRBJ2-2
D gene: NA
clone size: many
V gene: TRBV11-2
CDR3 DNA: TGTGCCAGCAGCCCCCGTGGAGGTCGGGCCGGGGAGCTGTTTTTT
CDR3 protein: CASSPRGGRAGELFF

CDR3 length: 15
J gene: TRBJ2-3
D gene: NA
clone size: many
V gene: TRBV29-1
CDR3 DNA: TGCAGCGTTGTTGGAGGGGACGGCCGCACAGATACGCAGTATTTT
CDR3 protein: CSVVGGDGRTDTQYF

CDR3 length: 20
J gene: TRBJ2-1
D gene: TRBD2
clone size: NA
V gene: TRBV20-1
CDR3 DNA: TGCAGTGCTAGCGTAGCGGGTCCCGGGACTAGCGGGAGGTCCTACAATGAGCAGTTCTTC
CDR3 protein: CSASVAGPGTSGRSYNEQFF

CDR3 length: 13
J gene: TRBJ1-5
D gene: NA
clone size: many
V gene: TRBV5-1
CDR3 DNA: TGCGCCAGCAGCTTGGCTGGGGATCAGCCCCAGCATTTT
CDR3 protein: CASSLAGDQPQHF

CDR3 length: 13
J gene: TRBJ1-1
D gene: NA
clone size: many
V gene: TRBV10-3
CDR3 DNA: TGTGCCATCAGCCGAGTTGTGAACACTGAAGCTTTCTTT
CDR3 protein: CAISRVVNTEAFF

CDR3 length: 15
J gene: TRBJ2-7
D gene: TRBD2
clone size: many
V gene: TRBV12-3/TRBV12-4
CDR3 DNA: TGTGCCAGCAGTTTAGCCCAAGCGGGGGAGTACGAGCAGTACTTC
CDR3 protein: CASSLAQAGEYEQYF

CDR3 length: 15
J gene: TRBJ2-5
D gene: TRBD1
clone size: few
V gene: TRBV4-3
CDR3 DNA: TGCGCCAGCAGCCAAGAGGGACAGCCCCAAGAGACCCAGTACTTC
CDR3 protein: CASSQEGQPQETQYF

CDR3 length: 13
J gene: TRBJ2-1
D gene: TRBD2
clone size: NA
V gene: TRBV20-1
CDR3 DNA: TGCAGTGCCCTAGCGGGAGGGCCCAATGAGCAGTTCTTC
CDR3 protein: CSALAGGPNEQFF

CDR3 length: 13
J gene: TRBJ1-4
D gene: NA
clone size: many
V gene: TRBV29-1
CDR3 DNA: TGCAGCGTTGAAGATTTGGGGGGTGAAAAACTGTTTTTT
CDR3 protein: CSVEDLGGEKLFF

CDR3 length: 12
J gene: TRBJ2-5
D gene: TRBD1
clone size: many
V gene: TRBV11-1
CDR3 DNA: TGTGCCAGCAGCCGGGACAGGGAGACCCAGTACTTC
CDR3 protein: CASSRDRETQYF

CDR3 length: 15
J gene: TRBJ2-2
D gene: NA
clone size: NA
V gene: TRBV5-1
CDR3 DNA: TGCGCCAGCAGCTGGGGATCTAGCAACACCGGGGAGCTGTTTTTT
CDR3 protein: CASSWGSSNTGELFF

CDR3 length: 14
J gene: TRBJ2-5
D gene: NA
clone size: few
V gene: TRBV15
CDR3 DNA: TGTGCCACCAGCAGAGACGGCAGTCAAGAGACCCAGTACTTC
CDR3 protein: CATSRDGSQETQYF

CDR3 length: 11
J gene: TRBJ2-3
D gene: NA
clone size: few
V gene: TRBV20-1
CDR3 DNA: TGCAGTGCTCTCCTGGGAGATACGCAGTATTTT
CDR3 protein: CSALLGDTQYF

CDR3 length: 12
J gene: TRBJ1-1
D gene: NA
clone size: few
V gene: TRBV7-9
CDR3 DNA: TGTGCCAGCAGCTTAAGAGAGTCTGAAGCTTTCTTT
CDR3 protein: CASSLRESEAFF

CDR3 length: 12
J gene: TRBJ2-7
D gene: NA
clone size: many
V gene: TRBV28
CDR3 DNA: TGTGCCAGCAGCTTGCTTTCCTACGAGCAGTACTTC
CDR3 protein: CASSLLSYEQYF

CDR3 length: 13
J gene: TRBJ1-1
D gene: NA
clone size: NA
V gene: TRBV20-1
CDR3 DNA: TGCAGTGCTAGGGAGACTCGGGGGGGGGAAGCTTTCTTT
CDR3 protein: CSARETRGGEAFF

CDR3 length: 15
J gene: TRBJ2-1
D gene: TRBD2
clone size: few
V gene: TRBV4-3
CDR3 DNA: TGCGCCAGCAGCCAAATGGCTAGCGGGAGCTTTCCCCGATTCTTC
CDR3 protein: CASSQMASGSFPRFF

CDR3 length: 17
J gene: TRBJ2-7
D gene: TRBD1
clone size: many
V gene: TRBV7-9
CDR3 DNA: TGTGCCAGCAGCTTAGAGGGACAGGGAATGATCGGCTACGAGCAGTACTTC
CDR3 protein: CASSLEGQGMIGYEQYF

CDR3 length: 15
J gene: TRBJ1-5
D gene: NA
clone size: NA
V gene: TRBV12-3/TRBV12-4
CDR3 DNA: TGTGCCAGCAGTCCTACAGGGTCCACCGGTCAGCCCCAGCATTTT
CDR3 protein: CASSPTGSTGQPQHF

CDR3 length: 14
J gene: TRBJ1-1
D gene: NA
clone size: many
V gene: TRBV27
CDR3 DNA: TGTGCCAGCAGCGATAGGAAGGCGAACACTGAAGCTTTCTTT
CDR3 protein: CASSDRKANTEAFF

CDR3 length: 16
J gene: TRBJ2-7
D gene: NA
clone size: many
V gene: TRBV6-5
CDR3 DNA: TGTGCCAGCAGTTACTCGAGGTCCCTGAGCTCCTACGAGCAGTACTTC
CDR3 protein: CASSYSRSLSSYEQYF

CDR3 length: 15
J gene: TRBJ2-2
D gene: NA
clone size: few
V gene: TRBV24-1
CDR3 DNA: TGTGCCACCAGTGACCCCGCGCTCCGGACCGGGGAGCTGTTTTTT
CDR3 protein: CATSDPALRTGELFF

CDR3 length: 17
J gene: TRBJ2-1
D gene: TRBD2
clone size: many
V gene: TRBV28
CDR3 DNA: TGTGCCAGCAGTCCTACGCTGGGACTAGCGGCTAACAATGAGCAGTTCTTC
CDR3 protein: CASSPTLGLAANNEQFF

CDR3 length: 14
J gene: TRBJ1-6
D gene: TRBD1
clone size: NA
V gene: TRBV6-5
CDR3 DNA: TGTGCCAGCAGTTCGTCCGCCGGGACAGCCTTTGGCCACTTT
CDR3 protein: CASSSSAGTAFGHF

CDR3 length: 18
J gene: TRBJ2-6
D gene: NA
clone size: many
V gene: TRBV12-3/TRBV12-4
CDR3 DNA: TGTGCCAGCAGTTTGGGTGGGACACCCGGAGGAGGGGCCAACGTCCTGACTTTC
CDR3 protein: CASSLGGTPGGGANVLTF

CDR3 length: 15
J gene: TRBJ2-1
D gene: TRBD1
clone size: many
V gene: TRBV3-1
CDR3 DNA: TGTGCCAGCAGCCAAGAGGGACAGCCCTACAATGAGCAGTTCTTC
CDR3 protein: CASSQEGQPYNEQFF

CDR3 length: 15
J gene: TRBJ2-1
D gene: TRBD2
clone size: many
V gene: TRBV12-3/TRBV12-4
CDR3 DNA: TGTGCCAGCAGCTTGGGACGGGAGGCCCTAGATGAGCAGTTCTTC
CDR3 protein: CASSLGREALDEQFF

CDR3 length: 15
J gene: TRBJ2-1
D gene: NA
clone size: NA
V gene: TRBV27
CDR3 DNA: TGTGCCAGCAGTAGCGCCGGGACCCTCATTAATGAGCAGTTCTTC
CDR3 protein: CASSSAGTLINEQFF

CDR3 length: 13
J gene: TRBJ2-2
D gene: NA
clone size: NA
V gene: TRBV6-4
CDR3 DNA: TGTGCCAGCAGTGAGACAACTACCGGGGAGCTGTTTTTT
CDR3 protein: CASSETTTGELFF

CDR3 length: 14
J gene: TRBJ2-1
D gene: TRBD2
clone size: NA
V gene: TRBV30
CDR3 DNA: TGTGCCTGGAGTGCCGGGACTAGAAGTAGTGAGCAGTTCTTC
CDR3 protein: CAWSAGTRSSEQFF

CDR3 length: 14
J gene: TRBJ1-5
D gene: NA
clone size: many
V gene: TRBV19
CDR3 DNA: TGTGCCACCACCCGGGACACCGGGAATCAGCCCCAGCATTTT
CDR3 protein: CATTRDTGNQPQHF

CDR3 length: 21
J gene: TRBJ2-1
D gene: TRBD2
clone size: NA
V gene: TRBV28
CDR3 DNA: TGTGCCAGCAATCAGTTAGGGGGCGCCGGGACTAGCGCAGCTTCCTACAATGAGCAGTTCTTC
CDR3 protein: CASNQLGGAGTSAASYNEQFF